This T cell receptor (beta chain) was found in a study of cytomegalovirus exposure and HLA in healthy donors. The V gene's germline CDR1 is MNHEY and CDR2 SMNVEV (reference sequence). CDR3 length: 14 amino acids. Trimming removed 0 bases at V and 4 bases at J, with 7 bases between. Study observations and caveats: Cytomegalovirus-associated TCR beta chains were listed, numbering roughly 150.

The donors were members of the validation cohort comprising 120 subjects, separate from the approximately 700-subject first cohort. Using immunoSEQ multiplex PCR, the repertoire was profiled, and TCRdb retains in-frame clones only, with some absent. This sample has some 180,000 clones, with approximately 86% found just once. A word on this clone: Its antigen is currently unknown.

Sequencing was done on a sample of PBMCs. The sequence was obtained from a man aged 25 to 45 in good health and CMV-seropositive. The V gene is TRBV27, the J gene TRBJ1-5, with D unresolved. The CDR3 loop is CASSLSHPNQPQHF. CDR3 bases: TGTGCCAGCAGTTTATCCCACCCTAATCAGCCCCAGCATTTT.